This T cell receptor (beta chain) was documented in a study of T cells in localized non-small cell lung cancer. The method was immunoSEQ multiplex PCR; TCRdb's version includes in-frame clones alone and lacks a portion of them. The repertoire holds approximately 4,500 clones, with about 92% as singletons. Germline CDR1 LNHDA, CDR2 SQIVND (reference sequence). The V and J ends lost 4 bases and 8 bases, in that order; junction bases with no gene match: 4. The CDR3 runs 12 residues. A word on this clone: Its antigen is currently unknown.

Study-level points and caveats: As only one tumor region underwent sequencing, heterogeneity remains possible. Clonality of T cells reached its maximum in uninvolved adjacent lung, surpassing tumor.

The sample consisted of peripheral blood, taken before any cancer treatment. This chain links TRBV19 with TRBJ1-2; 7 bases agree with TRBD1. This sequence originates from a woman aged 35 to 69 with stage I lung adenocarcinoma. This CDR3 reads CASSTTGPGYTF. The DNA for the CDR3 is TGTGCCAGTAGTACGACAGGGCCCGGCTACACCTTC.